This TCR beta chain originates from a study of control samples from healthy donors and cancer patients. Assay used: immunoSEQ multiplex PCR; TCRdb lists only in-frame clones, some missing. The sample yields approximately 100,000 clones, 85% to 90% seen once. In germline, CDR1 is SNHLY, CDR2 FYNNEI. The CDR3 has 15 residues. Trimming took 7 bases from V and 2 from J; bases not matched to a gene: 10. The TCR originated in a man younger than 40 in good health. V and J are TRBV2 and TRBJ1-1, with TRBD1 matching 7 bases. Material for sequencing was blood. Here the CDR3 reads CASNRQGLENTEAFF. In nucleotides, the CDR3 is TGTGCCAGCAATCGACAGGGTTTGGAAAACACTGAAGCTTTCTTT.